This T cell receptor beta chain was retrieved from a study of blood T cell repertoires in COVID-19. Using immunoSEQ multiplex PCR, the repertoire was profiled, and TCRdb retains in-frame clones only, with some absent. Of 80,000 to 95,000 clones listed, around 87% were seen once; the top ten hold about a sixth. The V gene's germline CDR1 is SGHTA and CDR2 FQGNSA. J lost 8 bases, V lost 3 bases, and 13 bases had no gene match. This CDR3 has 16 residues. This sequence originates from a human donor in a cohort sampled during active COVID-19. The source material was peripheral blood. The gene calls are TRBV7-2 and TRBJ1-2; TRBD1 matches at 9 bases. The CDR3 DNA reads as TGTGCCAGCAGCTTGGATTGGACAGGGGAGGGTCGAGGCTACACCTTC. Residues: CASSLDWTGEGRGYTF.